The source of this TCR beta chain is a study of blood T cell repertoires in COVID-19. Study in general: Researchers got acute and convalescent COVID-19 samples from the United States, Italy and Spain. From T cells, B-cell-depleted T cells, or PBMCs came the material, which was cDNA or gDNA.

This clone was counted a few times. This CDR3 is built from 12 residues. V shed 2 bases and J shed 8 bases, with 4 bases lying between them. Looked up from germline, CDR1 is MNHEY and CDR2 is SVGAGI. Original methodology: The assay estimated nucleated cells by amplifying reference gene primers. Measured with immunoSEQ multiplex PCR; TCRdb has only the in-frame clones, and not every one. V, J and clone size derive from that table, while D and trimming were established from the DNA sequence. The profile shows over 100,000 clones, 84% of them singletons. What was sequenced was peripheral blood. The clonotype was recovered from a human donor in a cohort sampled during active COVID-19. The V and J genes are TRBV6-5 and TRBJ1-6; D is undetermined. The CDR3 protein is CASSYGHSPLHF. The CDR3 DNA follows: TGTGCCAGCAGTTACGGGCATTCACCCCTCCACTTT.